Below are 29 T cell receptor beta chains sequenced from a single sample in a study of blood T cell repertoires in COVID-19. Assay used: immunoSEQ multiplex PCR; TCRdb lists only in-frame clones, some missing. The sample lists 120,000 to 150,000 clones; approximately 89% were seen once. The specimen was peripheral blood. These receptors came from a human donor in a cohort sampled during active COVID-19.

The gene calls are TRBV5-1 and TRBJ1-4; D is uncertain. The CDR3 has 15 residues. Germline V gives CDR1 SGHRS, CDR2 YFSETQ. Trimming left V 3 bases short and J 0 bases short, with 9 bases between. The CDR3 region is CASSSRLATNEKLFF. Written as DNA, the CDR3 is TGCGCCAGCAGCTCGCGACTGGCAACTAATGAAAAACTGTTTTTT. The full variable domain, in which reference TRBV5-1 and TRBJ1-4 provide the parts outside the CDR3, is KAGVTQTPRYLIKTRGQQVTLSCSPISGHRSVSWYQQTPGQGLQFLFEYFSETQRNKGNFPGRFSGRQFSNSRSEMNVSTLELGDSALYLCASSSRLATNEKLFFGSGTQLSVL.

V gene TRBV6-4 combines with J gene TRBJ2-3, with TRBD1 matching over 9 bases. The CDR3 loop spans 16 amino acids. The J segment lost 1 base and the V segment lost 6 bases, leaving 8 bases of the junction unmatched. Germline V CDR1 and CDR2: MRHNA, SNTAGT. The CDR3 region is CASSPQGATGTDTQYF. The DNA for the CDR3 is TGTGCCAGCAGCCCACAGGGGGCTACTGGCACAGATACGCAGTATTTT.

This rearrangement joins TRBV5-5 to TRBJ1-1; D gene unclear. V shed 1 base and J shed 3 bases, with 10 bases lying between them. The CDR3 is made up of 14 amino acids. Germline assignment: CDR1 SGHKS and CDR2 YYEKEE (reference sequence). The CDR3 protein is CASSLPEDYTEAFF. CDR3 sequence (DNA): TGTGCCAGCAGCTTGCCTGAGGACTACACTGAAGCTTTCTTT.

The chain has TRBV12-5 and TRBJ2-1, with 11 positions matching TRBD2. The CDR3 has 17 residues. Germline lookup yields CDR1 LGHNT and CDR2 FRNRAP. Germline trimming cut 2 bases from V and 5 bases from J; bases unmatched to any gene: 8. In DNA form, the CDR3 reads TGTGCTAGTGGTTTGACCATAGCGGGGGGGCTCGACAATGAGCAGTTCTTC. Its protein product is CASGLTIAGGLDNEQFF.

A word on this clone: A junction boundary mismatches the germline segment, possibly from a read error. Distinct nucleotide sequences in the sample also encode this CDR3. The rearrangement joins TRBV7-9 to TRBJ1-2, with D possibly matching TRBD1 (5 bases). Germline lookup yields CDR1 SEHNR and CDR2 FQNEAQ (reference sequence). The CDR3 spans 13 residues. CDR3 sequence: CASSPRLGLGYTF. The CDR3, as DNA: TGTGCCAGCAGCCCCCGGTTGGGGCTAGGCTACACCTTT.

A word on this clone: Other DNA sequences within the sample encode an identical CDR3. This sequence joins TRBV5-4 and TRBJ2-7; TRBD1 matches at 8 bases. The CDR3 consists of 13 residues. Germline V gene sequence: CDR1 SGHNT, CDR2 YYREEE (reference sequence). Trimming cost V 4 bases and J 2 bases; bases outside gene matches: 2. The DNA for the CDR3 is TGTGCCAGCAGCCTGACAGGGGCCTACGAGCAGTACTTC. It specifies CASSLTGAYEQYF.

The V call is TRBV27, the J call TRBJ2-2; possible D gene TRBD2, 6 bases. CDR3 size: 16 residues. Trimming left V 6 bases short and J 1 base short, with 15 bases between. Germline V gene data show CDR1 as MNHEY and CDR2 as SMNVEV (reference sequence). The CDR3 region has the DNA TGTGCCAGCAGCATAATCGGGACTGGGAACACCGGGGAGCTGTTTTTT. Encoded protein: CASSIIGTGNTGELFF.

The V gene is TRBV19, the J gene TRBJ1-5; 7 positions match TRBD1. The trim removed 7 bases at V and 4 bases at J, leaving 7 bases unmatched. Per the germline V gene, CDR1 is LNHDA and CDR2 is SQIVND (reference sequence). This CDR3 has 14 amino acids. CDR3 protein: CASISAGGNQPQHF. CDR3 sequence (DNA): TGTGCCAGTATCTCGGCAGGGGGGAATCAGCCCCAGCATTTT. Filled out from reference TRBV19 and TRBJ1-5, the complete variable domain reads DGGITQSPKYLFRKEGQNVTLSCEQNLNHDAMYWYRQDPGQGLRLIYYSQIVNDFQKGDIAEGYSVSREKKESFPLTVTSAQKNPTAFYLCASISAGGNQPQHFGDGTRLSIL.

This chain connects TRBV30 to TRBJ2-7; D gene ambiguous. Trimming removed 2 bases from V and 4 bases from J, with 12 bases in between. The germline V gene has CDR1 GTSNPN and CDR2 SVGIG (reference sequence). The CDR3 totals 13 residues. The DNA for the CDR3 is TGTGCCTGGAGTCCCCTATCCCTATACGAGCAGTACTTC. This translates into CAWSPLSLYEQYF.

This chain connects TRBV7-2 to TRBJ2-5; 13 nucleotides agree with TRBD2. CDR1 and CDR2 (germline): SGHTA, FQGNSA. V shed 5 bases, J shed 5 bases, and the junction held 11 bases outside the gene matches. The CDR3 is 17 residues long. CDR3 sequence reads: CASSQSWTSGGRETQYF. CDR3 sequence (DNA): TGTGCCAGCAGCCAGTCCTGGACTAGCGGGGGCAGGGAGACCCAGTACTTC.

The rearrangement links TRBV2 to TRBJ2-5, with D possibly TRBD2 on 6 matching bases. V dropped 6 bases and J dropped 0 bases, with 14 bases sitting between them. Germline CDR1 is SNHLY and CDR2 is FYNNEI. This CDR3 has 15 residues. DNA of the CDR3: TGTGCCAGCAGCCGGCAGGCGGGAAACCAAGAGACCCAGTACTTC. Translated: CASSRQAGNQETQYF.

The rearrangement links TRBV10-3 to TRBJ2-7, with D possibly being TRBD1 (6 bases). Germline V lookup: CDR1 ENHRY, CDR2 SYGVKD. This CDR3 contains 16 residues. The V and J ends lost 0 bases and 3 bases respectively, with 15 bases between them. The CDR3 nucleotides are TGTGCCATCAGTGAGTCGAAGAGGGGGTCAGACTACGAGCAGTACTTC. Translation gives CAISESKRGSDYEQYF.

V usage is TRBV29-1 and J usage is TRBJ1-1; D unresolved. Germline values: CDR1 SQVTM, CDR2 ANQGSEA. V was trimmed by 2 bases and J by 3 bases, leaving 7 bases between them. The CDR3 is 12 residues long. The CDR3 coding sequence is TGCAGCGTTGAATCCCAGTACACTGAAGCTTTCTTT. As protein: CSVESQYTEAFF.

The chain joins TRBV27 to TRBJ1-1; the D is unclear. The CDR3 loop spans 13 amino acids. From germline, CDR1 is MNHEY and CDR2 SMNVEV (reference sequence). V shed 7 bases and J shed 5 bases, with 14 bases lying between them. CDR3 nucleotide sequence: TGTGCCAGCACCCCGGCCGGCGGGACTGAAGCTTTCTTT. Its translation: CASTPAGGTEAFF.

The rearrangement links TRBV12-3 or TRBV12-4 to TRBJ1-2, with D maybe TRBD1 (6 bases). Trimming took 5 bases from V and 4 from J, leaving 8 bases between them. The CDR3 extends over 12 amino acids. The CDR3 DNA sequence: TGTGCCAGCAGTCCACAGGGCTATGGCTACACCTTC. Its protein product is CASSPQGYGYTF.

The chain combines TRBV25-1 with TRBJ1-1, with TRBD1 as a possible D gene (6 bases). CDR3 length equals 11 residues. V was clipped by 9 bases and J by 7 bases, with 12 bases between them. Germline loops: CDR1 MGHDK, CDR2 SYGVNS. Here the CDR3 DNA reads TGTGCCAGAGTAGACAGGCATGAAGCTTTCTTT. Translated: CARVDRHEAFF.

The rearrangement uses TRBV19 and TRBJ1-6; tentative D call: TRBD1 (6 bases). V was cut by 7 bases and J by 6 bases, with 10 bases left in between. The CDR3 runs to 13 residues. The germline gives CDR1 LNHDA, CDR2 SQIVND (reference sequence). The CDR3 DNA sequence: TGTGCCAGTAACAGGGATTCTAATTCACCCCTCCACTTT. Translating gives CASNRDSNSPLHF.

The chain uses TRBV18 and TRBJ2-2; 7 bases map to TRBD2. The CDR3 sequence is 16 residues long. The germline V gene encodes CDR1 KGHSH and CDR2 LQKENI. Unmatched junction bases numbered 4, after V lost 2 bases and J lost 1 base. CDR3 bases: TGTGCCAGCTCACCATCACTAGCGAGGAACACCGGGGAGCTGTTTTTT. This codes for CASSPSLARNTGELFF.

The chain recombines TRBV6-5 with TRBJ2-1; 11 bases are a match to TRBD2. Losses at the gene ends were 8 bases for V and 8 bases for J; bases not matched to a gene: 8. Germline-derived CDR1 and CDR2 are MNHEY and SVGAGI. This CDR3 comprises 14 residues. Here the CDR3 DNA reads TGTGCCAGCGGACTAGCGGGTATGCACGATGAGCAGTTCTTC. Translation gives CASGLAGMHDEQFF.

This clone was found once. The chain is built from TRBV7-3 and TRBJ2-5, with 8 bases fitting TRBD2. V shed 5 bases and J 2 bases; nucleotides not matched to a gene: 1. The CDR3 covers 13 residues. Germline loops: CDR1 SGHTA, CDR2 FQGTGA. Here the CDR3 reads CASSTSGQETQYF. The CDR3 coding sequence is TGTGCCAGCAGCACTAGCGGACAAGAGACCCAGTACTTC.

This rearrangement joins TRBV18 to TRBJ2-7, with TRBD1 matching over 7 bases. The trim removed 3 bases at V and 2 bases at J, leaving 10 bases unmatched. The CDR3 is 16 residues long. CDR1 and CDR2 (germline): KGHSH, LQKENI. CDR3: CASSPRSTGSPYEQYF. CDR3 sequence (DNA): TGTGCCAGCTCACCTCGATCGACAGGGAGCCCCTACGAGCAGTACTTC.

The rearrangement joins TRBV4-2 to TRBJ1-2; a weak D match, TRBD1 (6 bases). Germline V gene sequence: CDR1 LGHNA, CDR2 YNFKEQ. The CDR3 is 16 residues long. Trimming cost V 2 bases and J 6 bases, with 19 bases left between them. As DNA, the CDR3 is TGTGCCAGCAGCCAACAACTCCGGGACATAATACATGGCTACACCTTC. Amino acids: CASSQQLRDIIHGYTF.

Here the CDR3 DNA reads TGTGCCACGACTACGGGAAGGATTGCCAGGGACTCCTATGGCTACACCTTC. The encoded protein is CATTTGRIARDSYGYTF. The chain is built from TRBV5-8 and TRBJ1-2; tentative D call: TRBD1 (5 bases). The CDR3 consists of 17 residues. Germline V gene sequence: CDR1 SGHTS, CDR2 YDEGEE. V lost 9 bases, J lost 4 bases, and 28 bases lay in between.

This chain uses TRBV2 with TRBJ1-3; 7 nucleotides align to TRBD1. V was clipped by 4 bases and J by 0 bases; unmatched bases: 3. The CDR3 contains 15 residues. Germline lookup yields CDR1 SNHLY and CDR2 FYNNEI. The CDR3 is CASSGTGLSGNTIYF. DNA of the CDR3: TGTGCCAGCAGTGGGACAGGACTCTCTGGAAACACCATATATTTT.

The chain carries TRBV27 and TRBJ2-3, with 7 positions matching TRBD1. The CDR3 spans 15 residues. Germline lookup yields CDR1 MNHEY and CDR2 SMNVEV (reference sequence). Trimming removed 5 bases from V and 2 bases from J; junction bases left unmatched: 7. This CDR3 reads CASSPTQGVTDTQYF. For the CDR3, the DNA is TGTGCCAGCAGTCCCACCCAGGGGGTCACAGATACGCAGTATTTT.

The CDR3 spells CASRETGYQPQHF. CDR3 DNA: TGTGCCAGCAGGGAGACAGGGTACCAGCCCCAGCATTTT. V gene TRBV6-5 combines with J gene TRBJ1-5, with 7 bases fitting TRBD1. The CDR3 loop spans 13 amino acids. Germline V gene data show CDR1 as MNHEY and CDR2 as SVGAGI. Trimming at V came to 6 bases and at J to 7 bases, leaving 6 bases not matched to a gene.

The chain carries TRBV6-2 or TRBV6-3 and TRBJ1-2; maybe TRBD1 (6 bases). The CDR3 sequence is 13 residues long. V was trimmed by 5 bases and J by 9 bases, leaving 16 bases between them. The germline V gene encodes CDR1 MNHEY and CDR2 SVGEGT. DNA for the CDR3: TGTGCCAGCAGTGCCATCCGGGACAACAGCTACACCTTC. Its protein product is CASSAIRDNSYTF.

This rearrangement joins TRBV25-1 to TRBJ1-2; 10 bases fit TRBD1. V gave up 6 bases and J gave up 11 bases; unmatched junction bases: 12. Germline assignment: CDR1 MGHDK and CDR2 SYGVNS. The CDR3 has 14 residues. CDR3 in DNA: TGTGCCAGCAGCCAAAACCGGGACAGGGGCTTATACACCTTC. The encoded protein is CASSQNRDRGLYTF.

V is TRBV27 and J is TRBJ1-5; D is ambiguous. Germline lookup yields CDR1 MNHEY and CDR2 SMNVEV (reference sequence). Trimming pared 1 base from V and 6 bases from J, leaving 13 bases between. CDR3 length equals 15 residues. This chain's CDR3 is CASSLFGELGQPQHF. CDR3 coding DNA: TGTGCCAGCAGTTTATTTGGGGAGTTGGGTCAGCCCCAGCATTTT.